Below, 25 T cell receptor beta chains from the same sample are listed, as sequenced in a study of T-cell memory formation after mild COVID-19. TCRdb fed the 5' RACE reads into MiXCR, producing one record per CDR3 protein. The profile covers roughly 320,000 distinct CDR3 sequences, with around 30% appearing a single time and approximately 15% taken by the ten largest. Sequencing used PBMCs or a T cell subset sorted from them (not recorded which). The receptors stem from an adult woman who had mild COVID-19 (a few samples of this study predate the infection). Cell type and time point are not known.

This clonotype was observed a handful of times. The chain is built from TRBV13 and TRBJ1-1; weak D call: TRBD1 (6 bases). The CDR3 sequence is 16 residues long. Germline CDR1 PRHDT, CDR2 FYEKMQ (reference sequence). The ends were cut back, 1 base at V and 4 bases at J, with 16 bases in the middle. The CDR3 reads CASSLAPAAGATEAFF. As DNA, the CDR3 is TGTGCCAGCAGCTTAGCGCCGGCTGCGGGGGCCACTGAAGCTTTCTTT. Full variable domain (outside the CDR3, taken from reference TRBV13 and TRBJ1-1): AAGVIQSPRHLIKEKRETATLKCYPIPRHDTVYWYQQGPGQDPQFLISFYEKMQSDKGSIPDRFSAQQFSDYHSELNMSSLELGDSALYFCASSLAPAAGATEAFFGQGTRLTVV.

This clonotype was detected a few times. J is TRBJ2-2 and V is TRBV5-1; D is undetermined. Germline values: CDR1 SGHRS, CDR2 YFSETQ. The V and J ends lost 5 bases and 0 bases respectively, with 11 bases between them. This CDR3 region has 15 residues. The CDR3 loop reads CASRVTNANTGELFF. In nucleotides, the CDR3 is TGCGCCAGCAGGGTTACTAATGCGAACACCGGGGAGCTGTTTTTT.

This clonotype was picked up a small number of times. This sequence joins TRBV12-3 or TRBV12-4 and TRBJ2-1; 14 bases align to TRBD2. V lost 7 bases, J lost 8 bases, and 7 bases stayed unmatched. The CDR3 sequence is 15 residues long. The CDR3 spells CASIRLAGGPDEQFF. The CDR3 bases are TGTGCCAGCATCCGACTAGCGGGAGGGCCCGATGAGCAGTTCTTC.

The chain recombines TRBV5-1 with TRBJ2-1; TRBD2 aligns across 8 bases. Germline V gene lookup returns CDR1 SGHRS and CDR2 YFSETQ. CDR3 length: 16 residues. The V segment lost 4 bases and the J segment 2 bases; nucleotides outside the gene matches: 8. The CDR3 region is CASSHGAGGTYNEQFF. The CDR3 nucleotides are TGCGCCAGCAGCCACGGGGCGGGGGGCACCTACAATGAGCAGTTCTTC.

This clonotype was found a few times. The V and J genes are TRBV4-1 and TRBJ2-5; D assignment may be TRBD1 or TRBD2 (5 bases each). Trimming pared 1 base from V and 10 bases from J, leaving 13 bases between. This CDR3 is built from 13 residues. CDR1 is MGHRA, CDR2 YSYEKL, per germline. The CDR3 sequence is CASSQGGPEGQYF. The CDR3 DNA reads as TGCGCCAGCAGCCAAGGGGGCCCAGAGGGCCAGTACTTC.

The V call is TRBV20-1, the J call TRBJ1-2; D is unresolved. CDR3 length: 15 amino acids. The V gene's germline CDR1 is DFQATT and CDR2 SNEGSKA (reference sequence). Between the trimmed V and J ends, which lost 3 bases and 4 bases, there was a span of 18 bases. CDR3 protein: CSASKASLLGYGYTF. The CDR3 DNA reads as TGCAGTGCTAGTAAGGCATCTCTACTGGGCTATGGCTACACCTTC.

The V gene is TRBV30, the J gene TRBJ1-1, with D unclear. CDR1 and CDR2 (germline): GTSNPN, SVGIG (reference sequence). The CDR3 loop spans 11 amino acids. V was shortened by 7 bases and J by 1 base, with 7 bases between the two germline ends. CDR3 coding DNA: TGTGCCTTTCAGGAGAACACTGAAGCTTTCTTT. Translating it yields CAFQENTEAFF.

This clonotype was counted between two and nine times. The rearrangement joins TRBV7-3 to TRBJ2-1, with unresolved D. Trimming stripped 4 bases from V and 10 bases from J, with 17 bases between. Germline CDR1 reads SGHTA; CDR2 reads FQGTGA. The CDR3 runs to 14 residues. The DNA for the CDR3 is TGTGCCAGCAGCTCGTTAGCAGGTTTAGGGGAGCAGTTCTTC. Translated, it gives CASSSLAGLGEQFF.

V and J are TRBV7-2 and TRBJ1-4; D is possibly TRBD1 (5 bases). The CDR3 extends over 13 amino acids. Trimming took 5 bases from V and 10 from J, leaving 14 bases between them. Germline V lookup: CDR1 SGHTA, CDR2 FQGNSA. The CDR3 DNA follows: TGTGCCAGCAGCGTAGGGGTGATGGGAAAACTGTTTTTT. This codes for CASSVGVMGKLFF. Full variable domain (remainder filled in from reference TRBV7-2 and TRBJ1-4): GAGVSQSPSNKVTEKGKDVELRCDPISGHTALYWYRQSLGQGLEFLIYFQGNSAPDKSGLPSDRFSAERTGGSVSTLTIQRTQQEDSAVYLCASSVGVMGKLFFGSGTQLSVL.

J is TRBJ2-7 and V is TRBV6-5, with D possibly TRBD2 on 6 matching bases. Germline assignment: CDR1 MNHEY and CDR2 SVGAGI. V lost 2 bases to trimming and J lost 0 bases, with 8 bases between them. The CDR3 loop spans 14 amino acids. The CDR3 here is CASSYTGSSYEQYF. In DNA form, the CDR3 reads TGTGCCAGCAGTTACACCGGGAGCTCCTACGAGCAGTACTTC.

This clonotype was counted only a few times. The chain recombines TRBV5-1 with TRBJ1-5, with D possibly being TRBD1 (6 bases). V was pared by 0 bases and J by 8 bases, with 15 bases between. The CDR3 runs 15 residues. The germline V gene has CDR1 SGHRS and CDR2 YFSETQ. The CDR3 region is CASSLEGGRGKPQHF. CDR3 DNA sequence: TGCGCCAGCAGCTTGGAGGGGGGAAGGGGCAAGCCCCAGCATTTT.

The chain's CDR3 is CSARDSNRYGYTF. The CDR3 nucleotides are TGCAGTGCCCGGGACTCCAACCGGTATGGCTACACCTTC. This sequence joins TRBV20-1 and TRBJ1-2; D might be TRBD1 (5 bases). CDR1 is DFQATT, CDR2 SNEGSKA, per germline (reference sequence). V lost 6 bases to trimming and J lost 5 bases, with 16 bases between them. CDR3 length: 13 residues.

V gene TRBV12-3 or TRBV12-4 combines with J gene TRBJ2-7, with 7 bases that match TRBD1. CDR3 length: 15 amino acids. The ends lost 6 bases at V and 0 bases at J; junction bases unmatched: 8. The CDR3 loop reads CASSRRGISSYEQYF. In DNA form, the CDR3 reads TGTGCCAGCAGCCGCAGGGGGATTTCCTCCTACGAGCAGTACTTC.

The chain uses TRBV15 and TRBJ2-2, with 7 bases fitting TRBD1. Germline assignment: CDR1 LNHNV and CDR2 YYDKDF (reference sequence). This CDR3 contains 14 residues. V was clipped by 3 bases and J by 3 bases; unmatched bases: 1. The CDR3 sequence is CATSSTGDTGELFF. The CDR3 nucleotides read TGTGCCACCAGCAGCACAGGGGACACCGGGGAGCTGTTTTTT.

The DNA for the CDR3 is TGTGCCAGCAGCGCGGACAGGGAGGCCACCGGGGAGCTGTTTTTT. Protein: CASSADREATGELFF. J is TRBJ2-2 and V is TRBV7-3; TRBD1 agrees at 8 bases. CDR1 and CDR2 from the germline V gene are SGHTA and FQGTGA. CDR3 length: 15 amino acids. Trimming removed 5 bases from V and 4 bases from J; junction bases left unmatched: 6.

CDR3 amino acids: CASSPERGRSYGYTF. The CDR3 region has the DNA TGTGCCAGCAGCCCGGAGAGGGGTAGAAGCTATGGCTACACCTTC. The V and J genes are TRBV11-1 and TRBJ1-2, with D perhaps matching TRBD1 (5 bases). The CDR3 sequence is 15 residues long. CDR1 and CDR2 (germline): SGHAT, FQDESV (reference sequence). Trimming took off 5 bases at V and 4 bases at J, with 17 bases between the two ends.

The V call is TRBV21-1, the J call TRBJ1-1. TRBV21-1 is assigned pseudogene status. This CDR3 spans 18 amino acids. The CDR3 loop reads CASSKGQQYPRMNTEAFF. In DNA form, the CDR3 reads TGTGCCAGCAGCAAAGGCCAACAATATCCAAGGATGAACACTGAAGCTTTCTTT.

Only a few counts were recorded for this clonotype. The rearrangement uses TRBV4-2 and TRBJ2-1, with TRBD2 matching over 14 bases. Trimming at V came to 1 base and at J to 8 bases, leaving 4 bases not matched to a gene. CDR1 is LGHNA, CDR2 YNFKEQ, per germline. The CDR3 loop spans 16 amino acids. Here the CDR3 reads CASSQVGLAGADEQFF. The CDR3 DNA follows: TGTGCCAGCAGCCAAGTGGGACTAGCGGGGGCCGATGAGCAGTTCTTC.

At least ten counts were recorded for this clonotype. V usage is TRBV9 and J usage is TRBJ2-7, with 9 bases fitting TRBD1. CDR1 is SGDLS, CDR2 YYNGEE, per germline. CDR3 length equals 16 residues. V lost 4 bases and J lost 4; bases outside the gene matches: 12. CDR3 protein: CASSLGEDRGSYEQYF. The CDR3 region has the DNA TGTGCCAGCAGCTTGGGGGAGGACAGGGGCTCATACGAGCAGTACTTC.

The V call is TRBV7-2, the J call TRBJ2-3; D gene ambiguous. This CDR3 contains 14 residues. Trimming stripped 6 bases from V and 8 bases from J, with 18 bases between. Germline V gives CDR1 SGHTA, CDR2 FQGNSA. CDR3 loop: CASRSPGRAGTQYF. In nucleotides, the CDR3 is TGTGCCAGCAGATCCCCGGGCCGGGCTGGTACGCAGTATTTT.

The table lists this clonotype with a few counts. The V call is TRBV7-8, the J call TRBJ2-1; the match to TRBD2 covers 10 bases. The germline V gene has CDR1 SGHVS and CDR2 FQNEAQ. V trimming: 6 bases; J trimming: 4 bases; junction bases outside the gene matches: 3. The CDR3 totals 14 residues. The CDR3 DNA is TGTGCCAGCAGTAGCGGGGGGATATACAATGAGCAGTTCTTC. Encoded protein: CASSSGGIYNEQFF.

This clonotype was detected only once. This CDR3 is CATGTSERWELFF. The CDR3 region has the DNA TGTGCCACGGGGACATCGGAGAGGTGGGAGCTGTTTTTT. The rearrangement uses TRBV15 and TRBJ2-2; D is perhaps TRBD1 (6 bases). Trimming shortened V by 9 bases and J by 9 bases, and 17 bases separated the two germline ends. CDR3 length: 13 amino acids. From germline, CDR1 is LNHNV and CDR2 YYDKDF (reference sequence).

The CDR3 nucleotides read TGTGCCAGCAGCGTGACGGCTAGCGGGAGGGTTGTCGAGACCCAGTACTTC. Protein: CASSVTASGRVVETQYF. The chain is built from TRBV7-9 and TRBJ2-5; TRBD2 matches 12 bases. In germline, CDR1 is SEHNR, CDR2 FQNEAQ (reference sequence). V shed 5 bases, J shed 5 bases, and the junction held 12 bases outside the gene matches. The CDR3 covers 17 residues.

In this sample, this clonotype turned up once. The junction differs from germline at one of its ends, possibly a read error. The CDR3 coding sequence is TGTGACAGCAGTTTGTCTAGCGGGGGCCTATCCTACGAGCAGTACTTC. Its protein is CDSSLSSGGLSYEQYF. The chain is built from TRBV12-3 or TRBV12-4 and TRBJ2-7; 10 bases line up with TRBD2. The CDR3 spans 16 residues.

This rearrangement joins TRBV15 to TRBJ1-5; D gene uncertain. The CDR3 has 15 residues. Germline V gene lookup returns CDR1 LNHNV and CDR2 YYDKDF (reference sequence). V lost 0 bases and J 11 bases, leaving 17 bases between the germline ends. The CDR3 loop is CATSRDVATAAAQHF. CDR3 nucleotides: TGTGCCACCAGCAGAGATGTTGCGACGGCGGCGGCCCAGCATTTT.